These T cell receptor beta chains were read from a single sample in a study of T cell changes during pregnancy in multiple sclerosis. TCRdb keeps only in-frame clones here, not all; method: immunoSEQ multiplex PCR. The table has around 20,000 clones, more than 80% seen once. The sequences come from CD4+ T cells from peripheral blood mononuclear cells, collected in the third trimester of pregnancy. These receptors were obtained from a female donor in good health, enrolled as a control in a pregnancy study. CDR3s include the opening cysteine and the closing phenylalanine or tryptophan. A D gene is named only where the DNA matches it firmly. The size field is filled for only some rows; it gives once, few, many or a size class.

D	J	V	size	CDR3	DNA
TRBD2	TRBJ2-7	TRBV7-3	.	CASSTGLAGGEQYF	TGTGCCAGCAGCACGGGACTAGCGGGAGGGGAGCAGTACTTC
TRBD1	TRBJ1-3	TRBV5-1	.	CASSRDRGSGNTIYF	TGCGCCAGCAGCCGGGACAGGGGCTCTGGAAACACCATATATTTT
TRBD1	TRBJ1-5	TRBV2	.	CASSVAGGRNQPQHF	TGTGCCAGCAGTGTCGCAGGGGGCCGCAATCAGCCCCAGCATTTT
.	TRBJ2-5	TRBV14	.	CASSQGVKNQETQYF	TGTGCCAGCAGCCAAGGTGTTAAAAACCAAGAGACCCAGTACTTC
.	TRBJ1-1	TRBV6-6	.	CASSREVGTEAFF	TGTGCCAGCAGTCGGGAGGTGGGCACTGAAGCTTTCTTT
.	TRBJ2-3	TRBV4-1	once	CASSPPQPHRGDTQYF	TGCGCCAGCAGCCCCCCCCAACCTCACCGGGGAGATACGCAGTATTTT
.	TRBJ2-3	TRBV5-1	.	CASSLEEVSTDTQYF	TGCGCCAGCAGCTTGGAGGAGGTTAGCACAGATACGCAGTATTTT
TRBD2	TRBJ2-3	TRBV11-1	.	CASSLARLAGDRAQYF	TGTGCCAGCAGCTTAGCGAGACTAGCGGGGGACCGAGCACAGTATTTT
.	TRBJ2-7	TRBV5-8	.	CASSSQGAYEQYF	TGTGCCAGCAGCTCCCAAGGGGCCTACGAGCAGTACTTC
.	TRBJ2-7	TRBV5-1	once	CASSLEGYTAYEQYF	TGCGCCAGCAGCTTGGAGGGGTATACAGCCTACGAGCAGTACTTC
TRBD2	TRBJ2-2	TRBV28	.	CASRQTSVNTGELFF	TGTGCCAGCAGGCAGACTAGCGTCAACACCGGGGAGCTGTTTTTT
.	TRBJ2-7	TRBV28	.	CASGLPLGSSYEQYF	TGTGCCAGCGGTCTACCCTTAGGGAGTTCCTACGAGCAGTACTTC
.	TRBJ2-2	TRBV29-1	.	CSVRRGTAGELFF	TGCAGCGTCCGAAGGGGGACGGCCGGGGAGCTGTTTTTT
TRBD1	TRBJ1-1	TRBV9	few	CASSVGTGGTEAFF	TGTGCCAGCAGCGTAGGGACAGGGGGCACTGAAGCTTTCTTT
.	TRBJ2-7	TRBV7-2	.	CASPGHTYEQYF	TGTGCCAGCCCGGGACACACCTACGAGCAGTACTTC